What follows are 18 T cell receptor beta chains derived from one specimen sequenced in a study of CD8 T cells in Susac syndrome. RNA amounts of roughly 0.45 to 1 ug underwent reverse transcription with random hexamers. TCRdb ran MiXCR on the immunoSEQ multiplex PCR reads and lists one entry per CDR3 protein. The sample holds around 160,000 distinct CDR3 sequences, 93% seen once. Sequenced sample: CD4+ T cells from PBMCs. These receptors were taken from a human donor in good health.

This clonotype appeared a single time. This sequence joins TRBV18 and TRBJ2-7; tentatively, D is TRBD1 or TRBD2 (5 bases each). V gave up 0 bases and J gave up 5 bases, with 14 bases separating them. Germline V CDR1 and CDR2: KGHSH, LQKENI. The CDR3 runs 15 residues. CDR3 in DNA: TGTGCCAGCTCACCACCGGGGGTCAGGGCCAACGAGCAGTACTTC. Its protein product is CASSPPGVRANEQYF.

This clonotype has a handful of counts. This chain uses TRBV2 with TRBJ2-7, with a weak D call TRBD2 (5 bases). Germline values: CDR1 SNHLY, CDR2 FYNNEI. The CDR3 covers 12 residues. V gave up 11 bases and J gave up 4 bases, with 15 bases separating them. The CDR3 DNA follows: TGTGCCGGAGGATTGACACAATACGAGCAGTACTTC. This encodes CAGGLTQYEQYF.

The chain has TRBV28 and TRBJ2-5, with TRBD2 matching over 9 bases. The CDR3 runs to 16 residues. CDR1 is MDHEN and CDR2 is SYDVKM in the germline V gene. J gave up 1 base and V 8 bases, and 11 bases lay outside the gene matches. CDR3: CASCIAGGARQETQYF. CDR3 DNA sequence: TGTGCCAGCTGCATTGCGGGGGGGGCCCGCCAAGAGACCCAGTACTTC.

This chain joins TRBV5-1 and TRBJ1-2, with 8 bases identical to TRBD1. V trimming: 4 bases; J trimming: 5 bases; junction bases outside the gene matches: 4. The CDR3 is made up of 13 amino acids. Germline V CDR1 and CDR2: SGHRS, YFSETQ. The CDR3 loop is CASSPGQEYGYTF. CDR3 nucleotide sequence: TGCGCCAGCAGCCCGGGACAGGAGTATGGCTACACCTTC.

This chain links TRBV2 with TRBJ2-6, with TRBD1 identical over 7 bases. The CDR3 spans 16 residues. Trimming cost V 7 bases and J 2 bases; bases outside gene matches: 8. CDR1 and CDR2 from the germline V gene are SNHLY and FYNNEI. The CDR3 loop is CASTPITGAGANVLTF. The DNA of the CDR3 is TGTGCCAGCACTCCGATCACAGGGGCTGGGGCCAACGTCCTGACTTTC.

CDR3 in amino acids: CSVEVAIQSTQYF. The CDR3 DNA is TGCAGCGTTGAGGTCGCTATTCAGTCTACGCAGTATTTT. The chain is built from TRBV29-1 and TRBJ2-3; D not certain. Trimming stripped 3 bases from V and 8 bases from J, with 15 bases between. The CDR3 extends over 13 amino acids. The germline V gene encodes CDR1 SQVTM and CDR2 ANQGSEA.

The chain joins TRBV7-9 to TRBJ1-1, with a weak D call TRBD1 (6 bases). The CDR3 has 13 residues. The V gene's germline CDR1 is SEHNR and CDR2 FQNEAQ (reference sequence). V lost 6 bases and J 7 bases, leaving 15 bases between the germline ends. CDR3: CASSNWGADEAFF. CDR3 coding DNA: TGTGCCAGCAGTAATTGGGGGGCCGATGAAGCTTTCTTT.

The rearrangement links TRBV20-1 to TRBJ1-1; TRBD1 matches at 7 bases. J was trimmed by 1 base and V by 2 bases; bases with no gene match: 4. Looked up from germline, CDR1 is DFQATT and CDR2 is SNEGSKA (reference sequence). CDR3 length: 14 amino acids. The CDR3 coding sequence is TGCAGTGCTAGATCCGGGACAGCGAACACTGAAGCTTTCTTT. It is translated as CSARSGTANTEAFF.

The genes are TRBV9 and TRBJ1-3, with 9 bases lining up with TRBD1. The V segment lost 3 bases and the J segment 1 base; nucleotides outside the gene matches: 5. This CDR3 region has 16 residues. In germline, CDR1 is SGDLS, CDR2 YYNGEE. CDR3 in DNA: TGTGCCAGCAGCGGTTTGGACAGGGGTTCTGGAAACACCATATATTTT. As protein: CASSGLDRGSGNTIYF.

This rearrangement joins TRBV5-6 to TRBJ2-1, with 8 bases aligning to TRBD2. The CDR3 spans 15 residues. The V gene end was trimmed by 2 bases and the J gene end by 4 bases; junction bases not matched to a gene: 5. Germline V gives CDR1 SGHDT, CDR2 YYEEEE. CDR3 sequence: CASSFGGGLYNEQFF. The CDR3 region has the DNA TGTGCCAGCAGCTTCGGGGGGGGGCTATACAATGAGCAGTTCTTC.

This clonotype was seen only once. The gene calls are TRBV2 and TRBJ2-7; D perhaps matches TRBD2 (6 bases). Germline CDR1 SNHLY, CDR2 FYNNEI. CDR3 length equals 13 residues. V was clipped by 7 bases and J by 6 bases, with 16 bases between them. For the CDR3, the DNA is TGTGCCAGCAACTCCGGACCCGGGGGCGAGCAGTACTTC. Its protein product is CASNSGPGGEQYF.

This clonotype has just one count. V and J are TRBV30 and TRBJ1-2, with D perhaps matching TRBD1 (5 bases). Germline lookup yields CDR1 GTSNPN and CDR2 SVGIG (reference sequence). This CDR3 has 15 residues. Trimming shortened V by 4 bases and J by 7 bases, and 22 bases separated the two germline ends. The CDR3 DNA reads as TGTGCCTGGACCCGCCAGGAAGGGAGGGACGGTGGCTACACCTTC. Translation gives CAWTRQEGRDGGYTF.

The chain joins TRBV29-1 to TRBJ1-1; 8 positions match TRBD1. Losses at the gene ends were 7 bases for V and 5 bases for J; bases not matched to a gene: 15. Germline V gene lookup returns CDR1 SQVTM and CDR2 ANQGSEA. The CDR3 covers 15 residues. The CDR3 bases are TGCAGCGCACACATTACAGGGGGGCGCCGGACTGAAGCTTTCTTT. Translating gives CSAHITGGRRTEAFF.

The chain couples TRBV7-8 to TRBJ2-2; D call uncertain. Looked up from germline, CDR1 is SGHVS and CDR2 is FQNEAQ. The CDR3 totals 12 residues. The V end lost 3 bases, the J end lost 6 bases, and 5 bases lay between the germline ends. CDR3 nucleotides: TGTGCCAGCAGCTTCATGGCCGGGGAGCTGTTTTTT. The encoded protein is CASSFMAGELFF.

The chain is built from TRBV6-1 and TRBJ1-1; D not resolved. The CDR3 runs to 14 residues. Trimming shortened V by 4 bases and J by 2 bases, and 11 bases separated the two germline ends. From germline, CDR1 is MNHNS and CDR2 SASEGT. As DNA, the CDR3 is TGTGCCAGCAGTGGAAGCAGGCTTAACACTGAAGCTTTCTTT. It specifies CASSGSRLNTEAFF.

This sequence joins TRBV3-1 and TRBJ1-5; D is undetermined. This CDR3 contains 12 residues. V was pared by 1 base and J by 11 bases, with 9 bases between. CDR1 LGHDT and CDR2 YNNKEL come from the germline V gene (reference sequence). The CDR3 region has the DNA TGTGCCAGCAGCCAAGGCAATTCGGCCCAGCATTTT. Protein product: CASSQGNSAQHF.

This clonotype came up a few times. CDR3 DNA sequence: TGTGCCAGCAGCCAAGATCCGGGCGGTTCACCCCTCCACTTT. This translates into CASSQDPGGSPLHF. The chain is built from TRBV3-1 and TRBJ1-6; D gene ambiguous. Trimming took off 0 bases at V and 9 bases at J, with 9 bases between the two ends. Germline V gives CDR1 LGHDT, CDR2 YNNKEL (reference sequence). This CDR3 is 14 amino acids long.

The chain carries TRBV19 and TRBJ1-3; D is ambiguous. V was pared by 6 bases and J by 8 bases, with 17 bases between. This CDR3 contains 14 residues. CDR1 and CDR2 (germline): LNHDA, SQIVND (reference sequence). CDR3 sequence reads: CASSPVAWLDTIYF. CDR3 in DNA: TGTGCCAGTAGCCCGGTTGCTTGGTTGGACACCATATATTTT.